This T cell receptor (beta chain) came from a study of cytomegalovirus exposure and HLA in healthy donors. Whole-study results and caveats: Reported findings show TCR beta sequences accurately forecast HLA-A and HLA-B alleles in most subjects.

This PCR relied on a set of 60 Vbeta primers and 13 Jbeta primers. Clones were sequenced by immunoSEQ multiplex PCR, and TCRdb holds only the in-frame ones, with some missing. The sample consists of 150,000 to 200,000 clones, approximately 85% of them appearing once. V gave up 7 bases and J gave up 7 bases, with 11 bases separating them. The germline V gene has CDR1 MNHNS and CDR2 SASEGT. The CDR3 extends over 13 amino acids. A remark on this clone: Antigen: not known.

The chain employs TRBV6-1 and TRBJ1-6; no reliable D call. This receptor was identified in a man aged 18 to 30 in good health and CMV-seropositive. The sample taken for sequencing was PBMCs. The CDR3 protein is CASIFTENSPLHF. For the CDR3, the DNA is TGTGCCAGCATTTTCACAGAGAATTCACCCCTCCACTTT.